The 10 T cell receptor beta chains listed next were all sequenced from one sample in a study of blood T cell repertoires in COVID-19. The repertoire was sequenced with immunoSEQ multiplex PCR; TCRdb's copy has only in-frame clones and lacks some. The sample carries roughly 190,000 clones, roughly 94% recorded once. Specimen: peripheral blood. The source is a man in his thirties or forties with COVID-19, enrolled during active disease.

The chain employs TRBV9 and TRBJ2-6, with TRBD1 identical over 8 bases. V was pared by 4 bases and J by 0 bases, with 6 bases of the junction left unmatched. Germline CDR1 reads SGDLS; CDR2 reads YYNGEE. CDR3 length: 17 residues. The CDR3 DNA follows: TGTGCCAGCAGCTTTAGACAGGGGTACTCTGGGGCCAACGTCCTGACTTTC. This sequence encodes CASSFRQGYSGANVLTF.

The gene calls are TRBV2 and TRBJ1-1; TRBD1 is a possible D gene (5 bases). The CDR3 extends over 14 amino acids. Trimming shortened V by 2 bases and J by 4 bases, and 11 bases separated the two germline ends. From germline, CDR1 is SNHLY and CDR2 FYNNEI. The CDR3 sequence is CASSERGGGTEAFF. CDR3 nucleotides: TGTGCCAGCAGTGAAAGGGGAGGTGGCACTGAAGCTTTCTTT.

The chain joins TRBV7-9 to TRBJ2-3, with 8 bases aligning to TRBD2. The CDR3 runs to 16 residues. The J segment lost 6 bases and the V segment lost 1 base, leaving 9 bases of the junction unmatched. The germline gives CDR1 SEHNR, CDR2 FQNEAQ (reference sequence). CDR3 protein: CASSLVRGLVLDTQYF. The CDR3, as DNA: TGTGCCAGCAGCTTAGTAAGGGGACTAGTGCTCGATACGCAGTATTTT. Full variable domain (outside the CDR3, taken from reference TRBV7-9 and TRBJ2-3): DTGVSQNPRHKITKRGQNVTFRCDPISEHNRLYWYRQTLGQGPEFLTYFQNEAQLEKSRLLSDRFSAERPKGSFSTLEIQRTEQGDSAMYLCASSLVRGLVLDTQYFGPGTRLTVL.

This CDR3 reads CASSLFVDRGGYGYTF. The CDR3 coding sequence is TGTGCCAGCAGCTTATTCGTGGACAGGGGGGGCTATGGCTACACCTTC. The chain has TRBV7-2 and TRBJ1-2; 10 bases map to TRBD1. Germline V gene lookup returns CDR1 SGHTA and CDR2 FQGNSA. V lost 2 bases and J lost 4; bases outside the gene matches: 7. The CDR3 runs 16 residues.

About this clone itself: Other DNA sequences within the sample encode an identical CDR3. The chain carries TRBV20-1 and TRBJ2-7; 10 bases fit TRBD2. The CDR3 runs to 11 residues. V gave up 7 bases and J gave up 5 bases; unmatched junction bases: 2. Germline V gives CDR1 DFQATT, CDR2 SNEGSKA (reference sequence). The CDR3 DNA reads TGCAGTGTGACTAGCGGGCACGAGCAGTACTTC. Amino acids: CSVTSGHEQYF.

This chain uses TRBV29-1 with TRBJ1-2; 10 nucleotides match TRBD1. Germline loops: CDR1 SQVTM, CDR2 ANQGSEA. V was pared by 5 bases and J by 2 bases, with 2 bases of the junction left unmatched. The CDR3 covers 13 residues. The CDR3 sequence is CSVPGQGNYGYTF. DNA of the CDR3: TGCAGCGTTCCGGGACAGGGGAACTATGGCTACACCTTC.

The chain links TRBV23-1 to TRBJ2-1; 8 bases line up with TRBD2. TRBV23-1 is designated an ORF whose function remains uncertain. J was trimmed by 7 bases and V by 11 bases; bases with no gene match: 19. The length of the CDR3 is 16 residues. In nucleotides, the CDR3 is TGCGCCCTAGCCCCGAGGACTAGCAAAGGTGAGAATGAGCAGTTCTTC. This sequence encodes CALAPRTSKGENEQFF.

The V gene is TRBV6-1, the J gene TRBJ1-6; TRBD1 is a possible D gene (6 bases). CDR1 MNHNS and CDR2 SASEGT come from the germline V gene. Trimming removed 4 bases from V and 0 bases from J, with 22 bases in between. The CDR3 runs to 20 residues. The CDR3 DNA reads TGTGCCAGCAGTGGACTGGGGGGGGGCTCGACGAGCTCCTATAATTCACCCCTCCACTTT. It translates to CASSGLGGGSTSSYNSPLHF.

In its sample, this clone was seen once. The CDR3 DNA follows: TGTGCCAGCAGTTGGGACAAGGGGAACACTGAAGCTTTCTTT. The encoded protein is CASSWDKGNTEAFF. The chain joins TRBV6-5 to TRBJ1-1, with D perhaps matching TRBD1 (6 bases). CDR1 and CDR2 from the germline V gene are MNHEY and SVGAGI. Between the trimmed V and J ends, which lost 4 bases and 1 base, there was a span of 10 bases. The CDR3 has 14 amino acids.

This chain joins TRBV29-1 and TRBJ2-7; D call uncertain. Germline V gene data show CDR1 as SQVTM and CDR2 as ANQGSEA. Between the trimmed V and J ends, which lost 6 bases and 3 bases, there was a span of 9 bases. The CDR3 consists of 11 residues. The CDR3 coding sequence is TGCAGCGTCATTACTCTCTACGAGCAGTACTTC. Protein product: CSVITLYEQYF.